This is a list of T cell receptor beta chains from one sample in a study of cytomegalovirus exposure and HLA in healthy donors. Assay used: immunoSEQ multiplex PCR; TCRdb lists only in-frame clones, some missing. The table shows approximately 33,000 clones, with nearly 55% occurring only once. Sequenced sample: PBMCs. These receptors originate from a woman in her thirties or forties in good health and CMV-seropositive. Each CDR3 is given with its conserved first and last residue. The D gene is left open where the match is weak. Only some rows state a clone size, as once, few, many or a class for expanded clones.

v_call: TRBV4-3; j_call: TRBJ2-1; clone_size: .; d_call: TRBD2; cdr3_aa: CASAKGGRGGRDEQFF; cdr3_nt: TGCGCCAGCGCGAAAGGTGGGCGGGGGGGCCGCGATGAGCAGTTCTTC
v_call: TRBV4-3; j_call: TRBJ2-3; clone_size: .; d_call: TRBD2; cdr3_aa: CASSPLSSGGDTQYF; cdr3_nt: TGCGCCAGCAGCCCCTTGAGCTCCGGGGGGGATACGCAGTATTTT
v_call: TRBV2; j_call: TRBJ2-3; clone_size: few; d_call: .; cdr3_aa: CASSETSSTDTQYF; cdr3_nt: TGTGCAAGCAGTGAGACAAGTAGCACAGATACGCAGTATTTT
v_call: TRBV7-3; j_call: TRBJ2-3; clone_size: .; d_call: .; cdr3_aa: CASSLMGVTDTQYF; cdr3_nt: TGTGCCAGCAGCTTAATGGGCGTAACAGATACGCAGTATTTT
v_call: TRBV10-1; j_call: TRBJ1-2; clone_size: .; d_call: .; cdr3_aa: CASSERGGYGYTF; cdr3_nt: TGCGCCAGCAGTGAACGGGGAGGCTATGGCTACACCTTC
v_call: TRBV5-4; j_call: TRBJ1-2; clone_size: few; d_call: .; cdr3_aa: CASSSFGMGGYTF; cdr3_nt: TGTGCCAGCAGCTCATTCGGGATGGGAGGCTACACCTTC
v_call: TRBV5-1; j_call: TRBJ1-2; clone_size: .; d_call: TRBD1; cdr3_aa: CASSARDRAYGYTF; cdr3_nt: TGCGCCAGCAGCGCCCGGGACAGGGCCTATGGCTACACCTTC
v_call: TRBV6-1; j_call: TRBJ1-1; clone_size: .; d_call: .; cdr3_aa: CASRDTWYLNTEAFF; cdr3_nt: TGTGCCAGCAGGGACACATGGTATTTGAACACTGAAGCTTTCTTT
v_call: TRBV6-6; j_call: TRBJ2-3; clone_size: few; d_call: .; cdr3_aa: CASSYPGAPDTQYF; cdr3_nt: TGTGCCAGCAGTTACCCTGGGGCCCCAGATACGCAGTATTTT
v_call: TRBV9; j_call: TRBJ1-1; clone_size: .; d_call: .; cdr3_aa: CASSPYGNLNTEAFF; cdr3_nt: TGTGCCAGCAGCCCTTACGGGAACTTGAACACTGAAGCTTTCTTT
v_call: TRBV7-2; j_call: TRBJ1-2; clone_size: .; d_call: TRBD1; cdr3_aa: CASRAGGLLYGYTF; cdr3_nt: TGTGCCAGCAGGGCAGGGGGCTTACTCTATGGCTACACCTTC
v_call: TRBV7-9; j_call: TRBJ2-2; clone_size: .; d_call: .; cdr3_aa: CASSLIAWDTGELFF; cdr3_nt: TGTGCCAGCAGCTTGATAGCGTGGGACACCGGGGAGCTGTTTTTT
v_call: TRBV30; j_call: TRBJ1-1; clone_size: .; d_call: TRBD1; cdr3_aa: CAWSVEGAGFGTEAFF; cdr3_nt: TGTGCCTGGAGTGTAGAGGGGGCAGGGTTCGGCACTGAAGCTTTCTTT
v_call: TRBV7-9; j_call: TRBJ1-5; clone_size: .; d_call: .; cdr3_aa: CASSWGVGNQPQHF; cdr3_nt: TGTGCCAGCAGCTGGGGGGTTGGGAATCAGCCCCAGCATTTT
v_call: TRBV7-2; j_call: TRBJ2-7; clone_size: .; d_call: .; cdr3_aa: CASSLGAGYEQYF; cdr3_nt: TGTGCCAGCAGCTTAGGTGCGGGATACGAGCAGTACTTC
v_call: TRBV7-8; j_call: TRBJ2-7; clone_size: .; d_call: .; cdr3_aa: CASSLAPAPVYEQYF; cdr3_nt: TGTGCCAGCAGCTTAGCCCCAGCGCCCGTATACGAGCAGTACTTC
v_call: TRBV7-6; j_call: TRBJ1-2; clone_size: .; d_call: .; cdr3_aa: CASSSNGVVGYTF; cdr3_nt: TGTGCCAGCAGCTCTAACGGAGTCGTAGGCTACACCTTC
v_call: TRBV18; j_call: TRBJ1-2; clone_size: .; d_call: .; cdr3_aa: CASSLSGQSFYGYTF; cdr3_nt: TGTGCCAGCTCACTCTCGGGTCAGAGCTTCTATGGCTACACCTTC
v_call: TRBV9; j_call: TRBJ1-2; clone_size: .; d_call: TRBD1; cdr3_aa: CASSGQGLRSGYTF; cdr3_nt: TGTGCCAGCAGCGGACAGGGTTTAAGGAGTGGCTACACCTTC
v_call: TRBV7-8; j_call: TRBJ1-1; clone_size: few; d_call: .; cdr3_aa: CASNRREGDGTEAFF; cdr3_nt: TGTGCCAGCAACCGGCGGGAGGGCGATGGCACTGAAGCTTTCTTT
v_call: TRBV9; j_call: TRBJ2-3; clone_size: .; d_call: .; cdr3_aa: CASSPRQDPDTQYF; cdr3_nt: TGTGCCAGCAGCCCAAGACAGGATCCAGATACGCAGTATTTT
v_call: TRBV29-1; j_call: TRBJ1-6; clone_size: .; d_call: TRBD1; cdr3_aa: CSVRLGQVNSPLHF; cdr3_nt: TGCAGCGTCCGATTGGGACAGGTGAATTCACCCCTCCACTTT
v_call: TRBV10-3; j_call: TRBJ2-7; clone_size: .; d_call: TRBD1; cdr3_aa: CAISGPGQGASEQYF; cdr3_nt: TGTGCCATCAGTGGGCCGGGACAGGGGGCCTCCGAGCAGTACTTC
v_call: TRBV7-6; j_call: TRBJ1-6; clone_size: .; d_call: .; cdr3_aa: CASSLAQSDHSPLHF; cdr3_nt: TGTGCCAGCAGCTTAGCACAGAGTGACCATTCACCCCTCCACTTT
v_call: TRBV1; j_call: TRBJ2-5; clone_size: .; d_call: .; cdr3_aa: CTSSQDPGNKRLAGEIQETQYF; cdr3_nt: TGCACCAGCAGCCAAGATCCCGGGAACAAAAGACTAGCGGGGGAGATCCAAGAGACCCAGTACTTC
v_call: TRBV7-2; j_call: TRBJ2-7; clone_size: few; d_call: TRBD2; cdr3_aa: CASSQSGTSAYEQYF; cdr3_nt: TGTGCCAGCAGCCAATCCGGGACTAGCGCCTACGAGCAGTACTTC
v_call: TRBV4-1; j_call: TRBJ1-1; clone_size: .; d_call: .; cdr3_aa: CASSPTLTVNTEAFF; cdr3_nt: TGCGCCAGCAGCCCTACTCTAACAGTGAACACTGAAGCTTTCTTT
v_call: TRBV4-1; j_call: TRBJ2-2; clone_size: once; d_call: TRBD2; cdr3_aa: CASSQVRGGASTGELFF; cdr3_nt: TGCGCCAGCAGCCAAGTTCGCGGGGGGGCCAGCACCGGGGAGCTGTTTTTT
v_call: TRBV29-1; j_call: TRBJ2-5; clone_size: .; d_call: TRBD2; cdr3_aa: CSVYQRGGKETQYF; cdr3_nt: TGCAGCGTGTACCAGCGGGGGGGAAAAGAGACCCAGTACTTC
v_call: TRBV5-1; j_call: TRBJ1-2; clone_size: .; d_call: .; cdr3_aa: CASSPDSNYGYTF; cdr3_nt: TGCGCCAGCAGCCCGGACTCTAACTATGGCTACACCTTC
v_call: TRBV6-1; j_call: TRBJ1-2; clone_size: once; d_call: .; cdr3_aa: CASSVEGRYGYTF; cdr3_nt: TGTGCCAGCAGTGTGGAGGGGAGGTATGGCTACACCTTC
v_call: TRBV7-9; j_call: TRBJ1-6; clone_size: .; d_call: .; cdr3_aa: CASRGPNNSPLHF; cdr3_nt: TGTGCCAGCAGGGGGCCCAATAATTCACCCCTCCACTTT